These T cell receptor beta chains were read from a single sample in a study of beta chain features in type 1 diabetes. TCRdb keeps only in-frame clones here, not all; method: immunoSEQ multiplex PCR. The data contain under 300,000 clones, around 9.9% of them singletons. Specimen: naive CD4+ T cells from blood. The receptors derive from a young man with type 1 diabetes. Each CDR3 is given with its conserved first and last residue. A D gene is named only where the DNA matches it firmly. Only part of the rows carry a size: once, few, many, or a class if the clone is expanded.

TRBV6-5	-	-	TRBJ2-7	11	TGTGCGACAGCTAAAACGGACGAGCAGTACTTC	CATAKTDEQYF
TRBV9	-	-	TRBJ2-7	12	TGTGCCAGCAGCGCAGGGGCCGGGAGGACGTACTTC	CASSAGAGRTYF
TRBV11-3	TRBD1	few	TRBJ2-5	15	TGTGCCAGCAGCTTAGGTGGGACAGGGAAGGAGACCCAGTACTTC	CASSLGGTGKETQYF
TRBV9	TRBD1	few	TRBJ1-2	14	TGTGCCAGCAGCGTAGACAGGGGCTATGGTGGCTACACCTTC	CASSVDRGYGGYTF
TRBV5-1	TRBD1	-	TRBJ2-1	13	TGCGCCAGCAGCATAGACAGGGGGCTTGCACAGTTCTTC	CASSIDRGLAQFF
TRBV5-4	-	few	TRBJ2-3	15	TGTGCCAGCAGTTCCGGGGTGGCCCCCGGGGATACGCAGTATTTT	CASSSGVAPGDTQYF
TRBV9	TRBD2	-	TRBJ2-3	15	TGTGCCAGCAGCGGCTTAGCGGGGGGGCAAGATACGCAGTATTTT	CASSGLAGGQDTQYF
TRBV21-1	-	-	TRBJ2-5	16	TGTGCCAGCAGCAAAGGACTAGCGGGGGACCAAGAGACCCAGTACTTC	CASSKGLAGDQETQYF
TRBV19	-	few	TRBJ1-4	10	TGTGCCAGTAGCGGCGGAAAACTGTTTTTT	CASSGGKLFF
TRBV9	-	few	TRBJ2-7	12	TGTGCCAGCAGCGTAGCTGGAGGAAGGCAGTACTTC	CASSVAGGRQYF
TRBV19	-	-	TRBJ1-2	13	TGTGCCAGTAGTCCCGGGATCGTCTATGGCTACACCTTC	CASSPGIVYGYTF
TRBV7-9	-	-	TRBJ1-5	15	TGTGCCAGCAGCCCTGGACAGATTAGCAATCAGCCCCAGCATTTT	CASSPGQISNQPQHF
TRBV11-2	TRBD1	-	TRBJ2-7	14	TGTGCCAGCAGCTTTCAGGGGGCGAGGGACGAGCAGTACTTC	CASSFQGARDEQYF
TRBV9	TRBD1	few	TRBJ2-7	15	TGTGCCAGCAGCGTCGCCTCGGGACAGGTCTACGAGCAGTACTTC	CASSVASGQVYEQYF